One and the same sample provided the 16 T cell receptor beta chains below, sequenced in a study of T cell changes during pregnancy in multiple sclerosis. Repertoires were generated with immunoSEQ multiplex PCR, while TCRdb's copy carries only in-frame clones and drops some. The sample lists 90,000 to 100,000 clones, roughly 91% seen once, with 3.5% to 4.5% in the top ten. The specimen was peripheral blood, collected in the first trimester of pregnancy. All receptors derive from a female donor with multiple sclerosis, enrolled in a pregnancy study.

This clone was counted once. This chain connects TRBV4-1 to TRBJ2-4, with D hard to call. Deletions cut 0 bases from V and 9 bases from J, with 6 bases between. Germline CDR1 MGHRA, CDR2 YSYEKL. CDR3 length: 12 amino acids. In nucleotides, the CDR3 is TGCGCCAGCAGCCAAGAGGGCAGCATTCAGTACTTC. Encoded protein: CASSQEGSIQYF.

The gene calls are TRBV28 and TRBJ2-6, with D possibly being TRBD2 (5 bases). The CDR3 is 13 residues long. Germline CDR1 and CDR2: MDHEN and SYDVKM. V lost 8 bases, J lost 1 base, and 6 bases lay in between. CDR3 DNA sequence: TGTGCCAGCCGGACTTCTGGGGCCAACGTCCTGACTTTC. Its translation is CASRTSGANVLTF.

The CDR3 region has the DNA TGTGCCAGCTCACAGGGACAGGGGACAGAAAAACTGTTTTTT. Amino acid sequence: CASSQGQGTEKLFF. The genes are TRBV18 and TRBJ1-4; 10 positions agree with TRBD1. Germline V gene sequence: CDR1 KGHSH, CDR2 LQKENI. CDR3 length: 14 residues. After removal of 4 bases from V and 8 bases from J, the junction contained 4 bases not matched to a gene.

This clone was seen only once. The chain uses TRBV9 and TRBJ2-2, with D unclear. The CDR3 has 16 amino acids. The germline CDR1 and CDR2 sequences are SGDLS and YYNGEE. Trimming stripped 4 bases from V and 0 bases from J, with 13 bases between. In DNA, the CDR3 is TGTGCCAGCAGCTCCCATCTAACCGCGAACACCGGGGAGCTGTTTTTT. This gives the protein CASSSHLTANTGELFF.

J is TRBJ1-1 and V is TRBV14, with a tentative D call TRBD1 (6 bases). This CDR3 contains 16 residues. Per germline, CDR1 SGHDN and CDR2 FVKESK. V was shortened by 0 bases and J by 5 bases, with 16 bases between the two germline ends. CDR3 residues: CASSQDSEGEDTEAFF. CDR3 sequence (DNA): TGTGCCAGCAGCCAAGATTCCGAGGGGGAAGATACTGAAGCTTTCTTT.

The CDR3 is CASSLWTGNTEAFF. The DNA for the CDR3 is TGTGCCAGCAGCCTTTGGACAGGGAACACTGAAGCTTTCTTT. V is TRBV6-6 and J is TRBJ1-1; 7 nucleotides match TRBD1. CDR1 is MNHNY, CDR2 SVGAGI, per germline (reference sequence). V gave up 6 bases and J gave up 1 base; unmatched junction bases: 5. The CDR3 covers 14 residues.

This chain connects TRBV5-1 to TRBJ2-1, with a weak D call TRBD2 (7 bases). Germline CDR1 SGHRS, CDR2 YFSETQ. The ends were cut back, 2 bases at V and 9 bases at J, with 15 bases in the middle. This CDR3 has 14 amino acids. Here the CDR3 DNA reads TGCGCCAGCAGCTTTGAGGGGGGGGCCAGTGAGCAGTTCTTC. It specifies CASSFEGGASEQFF.

The rearrangement links TRBV9 to TRBJ1-6, with TRBD1 matching over 8 bases. After removal of 2 bases from V and 8 bases from J, the junction contained 15 bases not matched to a gene. This CDR3 spans 18 amino acids. Looked up from germline, CDR1 is SGDLS and CDR2 is YYNGEE. The CDR3 nucleotides read TGTGCCAGCAGCGTGGATCAAGGACCGACAGGGGCGTATTCACCCCTCCACTTT. Amino acid sequence: CASSVDQGPTGAYSPLHF.

This clone is a singleton in its sample. The chain couples TRBV5-1 to TRBJ2-5; 11 bases are a match to TRBD2. This CDR3 is built from 17 residues. The germline CDR1 and CDR2 sequences are SGHRS and YFSETQ. Germline trimming cut 0 bases from V and 3 bases from J; bases unmatched to any gene: 7. The CDR3 DNA reads TGCGCCAGCAGCTTGGGGCGCGTTAGCGGGGGGGAAGAGACCCAGTACTTC. It codes for CASSLGRVSGGEETQYF.

The V and J genes are TRBV7-9 and TRBJ2-2, with TRBD1 as a possible D gene (6 bases). This CDR3 comprises 14 residues. The germline V gene has CDR1 SEHNR and CDR2 FQNEAQ (reference sequence). V was trimmed by 4 bases and J by 1 base, leaving 7 bases between them. The CDR3 protein is CASSWGQNTGELFF. In DNA form, the CDR3 reads TGTGCCAGCAGCTGGGGACAGAACACCGGGGAGCTGTTTTTT.

The chain couples TRBV9 to TRBJ2-7, with 9 bases identical to TRBD1. The trim removed 0 bases at V and 5 bases at J, leaving 3 bases unmatched. The CDR3 has 14 amino acids. Germline loops: CDR1 SGDLS, CDR2 YYNGEE. The CDR3 nucleotides read TGTGCCAGCAGCGTAGAGGGGACAGGGAACGAGCAGTACTTC. Translating it yields CASSVEGTGNEQYF. Full variable domain (remainder filled in from reference TRBV9 and TRBJ2-7): DSGVTQTPKHLITATGQRVTLRCSPRSGDLSVYWYQQSLDQGLQFLIQYYNGEERAKGNILERFSAQQFPDLHSELNLSSLELGDSALYFCASSVEGTGNEQYFGPGTRLTVT.

This clone was observed a handful of times. The chain couples TRBV7-6 to TRBJ2-1; maybe TRBD1 (5 bases). CDR1 and CDR2 from the germline V gene are SGHVS and FNYEAQ. The CDR3 runs 18 residues. Trimming removed 5 bases at V and 3 bases at J, with 23 bases between. CDR3 sequence reads: CASSPLTGAPRGYNEQFF. The CDR3 DNA follows: TGTGCCAGCAGCCCGCTAACAGGAGCCCCCCGAGGCTACAATGAGCAGTTCTTC.

In regard to this clone: At one boundary the junction diverges from the germline segment, which might be a read error. V usage is TRBV5-6 and J usage is TRBJ1-4; weak D call: TRBD1 (6 bases). The V gene's germline CDR1 is SGHDT and CDR2 YYEEEE. The CDR3 contains 16 residues. The CDR3 DNA follows: TGTGCCAGCAGTAAAAACCTAGGGGGGGATCGAGAAAAACTGCTTTTT. Translation: CASSKNLGGDREKLLF.

This clone has just one count. The chain is built from TRBV29-1 and TRBJ1-1; TRBD1 matches at 11 bases. Germline V lookup: CDR1 SQVTM, CDR2 ANQGSEA. With 7 bases clipped from V and 7 bases from J, the junction kept 8 bases outside the gene matches. The CDR3 totals 13 residues. The CDR3 DNA sequence: TGCAGCGGGGTGGACAGGGGGCCGGGTGAAGCTTTCTTT. This translates into CSGVDRGPGEAFF.

The gene calls are TRBV4-1 and TRBJ1-1; TRBD1 is a possible D gene (5 bases). The germline gives CDR1 MGHRA, CDR2 YSYEKL. CDR3 length equals 13 residues. With 3 bases removed from V and 4 bases from J, the gap between germline ends came to 9 bases. CDR3 DNA sequence: TGCGCCAGCAGCCAGGACATTGGCACTGAAGCTTTCTTT. Protein: CASSQDIGTEAFF.

The gene calls are TRBV10-2 and TRBJ2-1; D is uncertain. The CDR3 contains 15 residues. Germline V gives CDR1 WSHSY, CDR2 SAAADI. V gave up 0 bases and J gave up 3 bases, with 9 bases separating them. CDR3 sequence reads: CASSESAGLYNEQFF. The CDR3 DNA is TGCGCCAGCAGTGAGTCTGCAGGCCTCTACAATGAGCAGTTCTTC.